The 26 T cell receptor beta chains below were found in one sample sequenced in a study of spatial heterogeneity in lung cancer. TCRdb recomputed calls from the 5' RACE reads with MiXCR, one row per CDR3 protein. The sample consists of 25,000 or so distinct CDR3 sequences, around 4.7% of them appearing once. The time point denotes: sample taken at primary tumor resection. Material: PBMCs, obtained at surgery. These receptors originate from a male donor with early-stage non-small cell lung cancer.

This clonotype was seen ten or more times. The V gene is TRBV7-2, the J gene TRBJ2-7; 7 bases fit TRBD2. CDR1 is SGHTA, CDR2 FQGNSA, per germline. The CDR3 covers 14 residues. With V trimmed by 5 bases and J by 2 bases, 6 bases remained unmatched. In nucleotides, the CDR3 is TGTGCCAGCAGCCCATTCGGGGGGACCTACGAGCAGTACTTC. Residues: CASSPFGGTYEQYF.

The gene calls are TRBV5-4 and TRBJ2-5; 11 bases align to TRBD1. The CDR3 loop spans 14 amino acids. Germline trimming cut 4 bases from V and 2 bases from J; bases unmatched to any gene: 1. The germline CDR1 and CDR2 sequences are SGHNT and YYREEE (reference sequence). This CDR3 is CASSGTGGQETQYF. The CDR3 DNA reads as TGTGCCAGCAGCGGGACAGGGGGGCAAGAGACCCAGTACTTC. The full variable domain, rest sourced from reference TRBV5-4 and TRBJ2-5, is ETGVTQSPTHLIKTRGQQVTLRCSSQSGHNTVSWYQQALGQGPQFIFQYYREEENGRGNFPPRFSGLQFPNYSSELNVNALELDDSALYLCASSGTGGQETQYFGPGTRLLVL.

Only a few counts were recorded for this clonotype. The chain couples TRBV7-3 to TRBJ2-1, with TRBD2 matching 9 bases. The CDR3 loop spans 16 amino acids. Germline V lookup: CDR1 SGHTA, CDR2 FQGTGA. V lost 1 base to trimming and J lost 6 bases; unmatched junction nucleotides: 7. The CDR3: CASSLRLAGNINEQFF. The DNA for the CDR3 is TGTGCCAGCAGCTTAAGGCTAGCGGGAAATATCAATGAGCAGTTCTTC.

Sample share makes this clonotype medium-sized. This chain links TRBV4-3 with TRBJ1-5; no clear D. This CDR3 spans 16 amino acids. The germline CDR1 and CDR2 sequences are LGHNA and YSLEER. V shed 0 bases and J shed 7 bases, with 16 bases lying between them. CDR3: CASSQDSSWVGQPQHF. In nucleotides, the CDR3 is TGCGCCAGCAGCCAAGATTCCAGTTGGGTTGGACAGCCCCAGCATTTT.

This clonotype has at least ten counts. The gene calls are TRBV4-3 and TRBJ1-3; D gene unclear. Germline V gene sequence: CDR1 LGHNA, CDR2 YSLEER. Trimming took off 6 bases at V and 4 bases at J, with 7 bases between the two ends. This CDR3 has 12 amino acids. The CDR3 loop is CASRSAGNTIYF. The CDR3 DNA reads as TGCGCCAGCAGGTCGGCCGGAAACACCATATATTTT.

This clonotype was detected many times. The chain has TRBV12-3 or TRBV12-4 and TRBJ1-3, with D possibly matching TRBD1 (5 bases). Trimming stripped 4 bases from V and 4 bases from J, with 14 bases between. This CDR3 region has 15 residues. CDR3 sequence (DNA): TGTGCCAGCAGTTCTCGGGGAGGGGTAGGAAACACCATATATTTT. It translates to CASSSRGGVGNTIYF.

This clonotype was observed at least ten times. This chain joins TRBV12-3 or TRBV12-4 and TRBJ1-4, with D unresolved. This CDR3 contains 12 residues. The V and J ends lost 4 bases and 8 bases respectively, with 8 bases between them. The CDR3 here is CASSWGGEKLFF. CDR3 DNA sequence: TGTGCCAGCAGTTGGGGAGGAGAAAAACTGTTTTTT.

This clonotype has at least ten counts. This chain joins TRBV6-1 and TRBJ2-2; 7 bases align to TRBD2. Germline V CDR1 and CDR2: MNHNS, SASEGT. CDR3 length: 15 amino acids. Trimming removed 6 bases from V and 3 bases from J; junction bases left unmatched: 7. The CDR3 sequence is CASRPGGTYTGELFF. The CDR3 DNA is TGTGCCAGCAGGCCGGGAGGCACTTACACCGGGGAGCTGTTTTTT.

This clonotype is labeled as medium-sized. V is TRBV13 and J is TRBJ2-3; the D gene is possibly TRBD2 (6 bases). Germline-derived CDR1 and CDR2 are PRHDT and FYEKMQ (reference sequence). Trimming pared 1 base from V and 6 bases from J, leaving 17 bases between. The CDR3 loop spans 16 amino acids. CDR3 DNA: TGTGCCAGCAGCTTAGCCAACTTGATTGCGGGGGATACGCAGTATTTT. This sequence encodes CASSLANLIAGDTQYF. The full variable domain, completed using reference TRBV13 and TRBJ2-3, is AAGVIQSPRHLIKEKRETATLKCYPIPRHDTVYWYQQGPGQDPQFLISFYEKMQSDKGSIPDRFSAQQFSDYHSELNMSSLELGDSALYFCASSLANLIAGDTQYFGPGTRLTVL.

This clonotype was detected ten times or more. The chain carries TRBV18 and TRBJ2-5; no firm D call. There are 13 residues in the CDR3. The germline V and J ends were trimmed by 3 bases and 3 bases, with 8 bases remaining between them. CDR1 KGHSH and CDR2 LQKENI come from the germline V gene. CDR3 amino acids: CASSPGDEETQYF. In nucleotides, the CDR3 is TGTGCCAGCTCACCGGGCGACGAAGAGACCCAGTACTTC.

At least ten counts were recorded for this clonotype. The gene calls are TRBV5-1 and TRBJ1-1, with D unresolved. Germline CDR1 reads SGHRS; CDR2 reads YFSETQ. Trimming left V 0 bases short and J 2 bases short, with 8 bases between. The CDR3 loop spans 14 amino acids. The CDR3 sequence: CASSLARLNTEAFF. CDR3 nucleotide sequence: TGCGCCAGCAGCTTGGCCCGACTCAACACTGAAGCTTTCTTT.

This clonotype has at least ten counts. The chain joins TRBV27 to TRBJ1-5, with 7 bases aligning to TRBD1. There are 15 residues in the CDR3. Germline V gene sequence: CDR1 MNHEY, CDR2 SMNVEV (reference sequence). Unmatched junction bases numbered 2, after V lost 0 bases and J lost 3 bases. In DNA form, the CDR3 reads TGTGCCAGCAGTTTATCGGGACAGCACAATCAGCCCCAGCATTTT. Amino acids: CASSLSGQHNQPQHF.

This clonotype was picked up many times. The CDR3 DNA reads as TGTGCCAGCAGTTACGGGCCCAGCGGGAGAATCAACAATGAGCAGTTCTTC. Its protein product is CASSYGPSGRINNEQFF. V gene TRBV6-2 or TRBV6-3 combines with J gene TRBJ2-1, with TRBD2 matching over 8 bases. The CDR3 has 17 amino acids. Germline CDR1 is MNHEY and CDR2 is SVGEGT. Trimming took 2 bases from V and 5 from J; bases not matched to a gene: 11.

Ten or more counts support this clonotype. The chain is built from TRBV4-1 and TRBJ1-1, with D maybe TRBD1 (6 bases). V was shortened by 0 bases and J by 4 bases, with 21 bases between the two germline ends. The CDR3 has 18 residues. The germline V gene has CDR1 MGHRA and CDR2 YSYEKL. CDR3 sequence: CASSQDRRLQGHGTEAFF. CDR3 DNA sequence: TGCGCCAGCAGCCAAGATCGGAGGTTGCAGGGGCACGGCACTGAAGCTTTCTTT.

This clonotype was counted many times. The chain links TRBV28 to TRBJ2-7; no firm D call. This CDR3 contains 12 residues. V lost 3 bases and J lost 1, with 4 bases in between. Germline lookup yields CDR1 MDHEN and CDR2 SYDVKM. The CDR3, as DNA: TGTGCCAGCAGTTTTCTTTCCTACGAGCAGTACTTC. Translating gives CASSFLSYEQYF.

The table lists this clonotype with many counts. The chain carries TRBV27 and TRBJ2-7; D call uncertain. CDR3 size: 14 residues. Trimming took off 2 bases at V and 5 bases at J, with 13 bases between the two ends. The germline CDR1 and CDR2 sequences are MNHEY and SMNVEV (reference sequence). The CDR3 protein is CASSLITRGHEQYF. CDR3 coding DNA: TGTGCCAGCAGTTTAATAACTCGTGGACACGAGCAGTACTTC.

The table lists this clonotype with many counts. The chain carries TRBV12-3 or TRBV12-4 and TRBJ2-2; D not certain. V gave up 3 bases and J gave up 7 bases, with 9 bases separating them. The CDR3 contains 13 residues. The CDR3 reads CASSFRPYGELFF. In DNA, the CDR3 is TGTGCCAGCAGTTTTCGACCCTACGGGGAGCTGTTTTTT.

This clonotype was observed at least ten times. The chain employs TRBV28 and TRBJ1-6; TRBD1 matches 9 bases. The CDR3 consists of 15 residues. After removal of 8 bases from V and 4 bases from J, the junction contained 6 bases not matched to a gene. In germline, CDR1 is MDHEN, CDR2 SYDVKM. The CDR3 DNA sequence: TGTGCCAGCGGACAGGGGATCTCGTATAATTCACCCCTCCACTTT. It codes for CASGQGISYNSPLHF. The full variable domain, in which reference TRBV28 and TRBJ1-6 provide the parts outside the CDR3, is DVKVTQSSRYLVKRTGEKVFLECVQDMDHENMFWYRQDPGLGLRLIYFSYDVKMKEKGDIPEGYSVSREKKERFSLILESASTNQTSMYLCASGQGISYNSPLHFGNGTRLTVT.

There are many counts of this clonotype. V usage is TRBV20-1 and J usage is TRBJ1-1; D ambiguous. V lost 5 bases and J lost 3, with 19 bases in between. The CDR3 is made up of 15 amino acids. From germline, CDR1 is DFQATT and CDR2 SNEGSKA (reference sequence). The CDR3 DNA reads TGCAGTGCTGAAAACCCGAGGGTATGGGACACTGAAGCTTTCTTT. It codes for CSAENPRVWDTEAFF.

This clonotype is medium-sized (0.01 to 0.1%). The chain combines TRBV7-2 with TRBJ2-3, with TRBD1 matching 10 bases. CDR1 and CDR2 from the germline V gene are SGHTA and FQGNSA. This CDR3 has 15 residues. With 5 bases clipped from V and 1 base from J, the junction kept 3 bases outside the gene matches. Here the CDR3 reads CASSAGTGGTDTQYF. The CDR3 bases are TGTGCCAGCAGCGCCGGGACAGGGGGCACAGATACGCAGTATTTT. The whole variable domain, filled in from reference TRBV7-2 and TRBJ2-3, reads GAGVSQSPSNKVTEKGKDVELRCDPISGHTALYWYRQSLGQGLEFLIYFQGNSAPDKSGLPSDRFSAERTGGSVSTLTIQRTQQEDSAVYLCASSAGTGGTDTQYFGPGTRLTVL.

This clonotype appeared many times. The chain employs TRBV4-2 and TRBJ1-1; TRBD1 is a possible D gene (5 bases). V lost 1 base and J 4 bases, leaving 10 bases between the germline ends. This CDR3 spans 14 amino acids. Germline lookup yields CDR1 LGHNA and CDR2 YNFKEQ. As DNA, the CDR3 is TGTGCCAGCAGCCAAGGGGACCTACCCACTGAAGCTTTCTTT. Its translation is CASSQGDLPTEAFF.

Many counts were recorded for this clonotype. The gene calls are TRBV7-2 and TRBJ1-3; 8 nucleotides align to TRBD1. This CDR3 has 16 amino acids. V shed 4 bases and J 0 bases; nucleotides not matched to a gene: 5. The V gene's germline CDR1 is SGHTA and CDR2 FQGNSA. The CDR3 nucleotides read TGTGCCAGCAGCTCTCAACAGGGGGGCTCTGGAAACACCATATATTTT. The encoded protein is CASSSQQGGSGNTIYF.

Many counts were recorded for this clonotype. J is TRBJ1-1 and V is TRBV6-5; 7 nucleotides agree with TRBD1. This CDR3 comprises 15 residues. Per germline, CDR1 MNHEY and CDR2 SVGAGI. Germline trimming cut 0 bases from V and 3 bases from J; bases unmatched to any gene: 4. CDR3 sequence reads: CASSYSRTGDTEAFF. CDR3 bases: TGTGCCAGCAGTTACTCGAGAACAGGGGACACTGAAGCTTTCTTT.

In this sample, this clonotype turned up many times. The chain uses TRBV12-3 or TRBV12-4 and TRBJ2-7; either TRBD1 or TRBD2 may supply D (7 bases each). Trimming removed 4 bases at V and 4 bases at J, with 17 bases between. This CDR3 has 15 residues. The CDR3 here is CASSSSSGGVYEQYF. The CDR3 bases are TGTGCCAGCAGTTCGAGTTCAGGGGGGGTATACGAGCAGTACTTC.

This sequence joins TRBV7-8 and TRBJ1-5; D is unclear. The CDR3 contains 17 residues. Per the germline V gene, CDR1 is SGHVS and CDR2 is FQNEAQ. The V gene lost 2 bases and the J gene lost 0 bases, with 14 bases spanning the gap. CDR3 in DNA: TGTGCCAGCAGCTTAACCCCAGGCGGCGGTAGCAATCAGCCCCAGCATTTT. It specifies CASSLTPGGGSNQPQHF.

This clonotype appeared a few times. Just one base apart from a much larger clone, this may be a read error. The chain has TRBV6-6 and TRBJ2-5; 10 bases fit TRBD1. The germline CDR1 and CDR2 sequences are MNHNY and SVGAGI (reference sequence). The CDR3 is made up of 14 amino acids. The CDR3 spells CASSQTGGQETQCF. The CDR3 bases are TGTGCCAGCAGTCAGACAGGGGGCCAAGAGACCCAGTGCTTC.